The 21 T cell receptor beta chains below come from one sample, sequenced in a study of blood T cell repertoires in COVID-19. Only in-frame clones appear in the TCRdb table, and some are missing; sequencing was by immunoSEQ multiplex PCR. The profile covers 70,000 or so clones, with roughly 74% appearing a single time and roughly a sixth taken by the ten largest. The sequencing sample was made of peripheral blood. The origin of the receptors is a human donor in a cohort sampled during active COVID-19.

In DNA, the CDR3 is TGTGCCAGCAGCCCCCTAGGACAGGTCCACACTGAAGCTTTCTTT. Protein sequence: CASSPLGQVHTEAFF. J is TRBJ1-1 and V is TRBV4-2, with 7 nucleotides matching TRBD1. J lost 3 bases, V lost 4 bases, and 8 bases had no gene match. CDR3 size: 15 residues. Germline CDR1 LGHNA, CDR2 YNFKEQ.

The J gene is TRBJ2-7, the V gene TRBV6-5; TRBD1 is a possible D gene (6 bases). V gave up 9 bases and J gave up 2 bases, with 14 bases separating them. Looked up from germline, CDR1 is MNHEY and CDR2 is SVGAGI. The CDR3 runs to 13 residues. DNA for the CDR3: TGTGCCAGTCGCCGTGGACAGACCTACGAGCAGTACTTC. It translates to CASRRGQTYEQYF.

CDR3 sequence: CASSYGQPGSYEQYF. Written as DNA, the CDR3 is TGTGCCAGCAGCTATGGACAACCTGGATCTTACGAGCAGTACTTC. The rearrangement joins TRBV7-9 to TRBJ2-7, with D possibly matching TRBD1 (5 bases). Germline V lookup: CDR1 SEHNR, CDR2 FQNEAQ (reference sequence). The CDR3 contains 15 residues. V was cut by 4 bases and J by 4 bases, with 17 bases left in between.

This clone was found once. This chain uses TRBV20-1 with TRBJ2-3, with TRBD2 matching 10 bases. Per the germline V gene, CDR1 is DFQATT and CDR2 is SNEGSKA (reference sequence). CDR3 length: 17 residues. The V gene end was trimmed by 3 bases and the J gene end by 2 bases; junction bases not matched to a gene: 11. In DNA, the CDR3 is TGCAGTGCTAGTTCCCCTGGACTAGCGGAATCCACAGATACGCAGTATTTT. Its translation is CSASSPGLAESTDTQYF.

The V and J genes are TRBV28 and TRBJ1-2, with 7 bases aligning to TRBD1. Germline V gene sequence: CDR1 MDHEN, CDR2 SYDVKM. Trimming removed 8 bases from V and 2 bases from J; junction bases left unmatched: 14. This CDR3 spans 16 amino acids. As DNA, the CDR3 is TGTGCCAGCCGGGCAGGGGGTGTGAGGGTGAACTATGGCTACACCTTC. It specifies CASRAGGVRVNYGYTF.

The chain recombines TRBV19 with TRBJ2-3, with 9 nucleotides matching TRBD2. CDR1 is LNHDA and CDR2 is SQIVND in the germline V gene (reference sequence). V shed 3 bases and J 5 bases; nucleotides not matched to a gene: 12. There are 17 residues in the CDR3. The CDR3, as DNA: TGTGCCAGTAGTATGGTGACTAGCGGAGCACTCCGAGATACGCAGTATTTT. Translating it yields CASSMVTSGALRDTQYF.

The rearrangement uses TRBV28 and TRBJ2-7; 10 positions match TRBD2. CDR1 is MDHEN and CDR2 is SYDVKM in the germline V gene. V dropped 7 bases and J dropped 2; count of bases not matched to a gene: 5. The CDR3 is 14 amino acids. The CDR3 here is CASITSGTPYEQYF. Written as DNA, the CDR3 is TGTGCCAGCATCACTAGCGGGACTCCCTACGAGCAGTACTTC.

V gene TRBV7-2 combines with J gene TRBJ1-2; D gene ambiguous. Per the germline V gene, CDR1 is SGHTA and CDR2 is FQGNSA. V was cut by 0 bases and J by 4 bases, with 12 bases left in between. The CDR3 consists of 15 residues. The DNA of the CDR3 is TGTGCCAGCAGCTTAGCAGTCTTAGCGGGCTATGGCTACACCTTC. Its protein is CASSLAVLAGYGYTF.

This chain uses TRBV30 with TRBJ1-4, with D unclear. This CDR3 is 14 amino acids long. Trimming shortened V by 2 bases and J by 8 bases, and 15 bases separated the two germline ends. Germline V gene sequence: CDR1 GTSNPN, CDR2 SVGIG (reference sequence). The CDR3 DNA follows: TGTGCCTGGAGTACCGGGGTTTTTAACGAAAAACTGTTTTTT. Residues: CAWSTGVFNEKLFF.

V usage is TRBV7-8 and J usage is TRBJ2-7; no clear D. This CDR3 contains 14 residues. Germline V gene sequence: CDR1 SGHVS, CDR2 FQNEAQ. V was clipped by 0 bases and J by 3 bases, with 9 bases between them. The CDR3 reads CASSLASSGYEQYF. The CDR3 nucleotides read TGTGCCAGCAGCTTAGCTAGTTCGGGCTACGAGCAGTACTTC.

The chain recombines TRBV6-5 with TRBJ2-7; a weak D match, TRBD2 (6 bases). The V gene's germline CDR1 is MNHEY and CDR2 SVGAGI. The CDR3 contains 14 residues. The V and J ends lost 7 bases and 2 bases respectively, with 15 bases between them. The DNA of the CDR3 is TGTGCCAGCACCCAAAACGGGGGAGCCTACGAGCAGTACTTC. Its protein product is CASTQNGGAYEQYF.

The genes are TRBV27 and TRBJ1-6, with D hard to call. Trimming took off 7 bases at V and 4 bases at J, with 8 bases between the two ends. The CDR3 loop spans 13 amino acids. Germline values: CDR1 MNHEY, CDR2 SMNVEV (reference sequence). The CDR3 coding sequence is TGTGCCAGCATGAGCCCGTATAATTCACCCCTCCACTTT. Protein sequence: CASMSPYNSPLHF.

The V and J genes are TRBV6-5 and TRBJ1-6; D is ambiguous. This CDR3 has 15 residues. The germline CDR1 and CDR2 sequences are MNHEY and SVGAGI. V shed 6 bases and J shed 1 base, with 10 bases lying between them. The chain's CDR3 is CASRAGGSYNSPLHF. The DNA for the CDR3 is TGTGCCAGCAGGGCCGGCGGATCCTATAATTCACCCCTCCACTTT.

V usage is TRBV6-5 and J usage is TRBJ1-5, with a weak D call TRBD1 (6 bases). CDR1 MNHEY and CDR2 SVGAGI come from the germline V gene. The CDR3 loop spans 13 amino acids. The V end was cut by 7 bases, the J end by 5 bases, with 12 bases between. This CDR3 reads CASIRTDDQPQHF. Here the CDR3 DNA reads TGTGCCAGCATTAGGACAGACGATCAGCCCCAGCATTTT.

The chain joins TRBV28 to TRBJ1-1; 9 positions match TRBD1. Losses at the gene ends were 4 bases for V and 1 base for J; bases not matched to a gene: 7. CDR1 is MDHEN, CDR2 SYDVKM, per germline. The CDR3 runs 16 residues. The CDR3 DNA reads TGTGCCAGCAGTTCTTACAGGGGGCTTTCGAACACTGAAGCTTTCTTT. Its translation is CASSSYRGLSNTEAFF.

The J gene is TRBJ2-7, the V gene TRBV19; 11 nucleotides line up with TRBD2. V lost 3 bases, J lost 5 bases, and 9 bases stayed unmatched. The CDR3 is 16 amino acids. In germline, CDR1 is LNHDA, CDR2 SQIVND (reference sequence). The CDR3: CASSIATSGSRDEQYF. In nucleotides, the CDR3 is TGTGCCAGTAGTATCGCTACTAGCGGGAGTCGCGACGAGCAGTACTTC.

The chain uses TRBV7-9 and TRBJ1-1; D gene unclear. The germline V gene has CDR1 SEHNR and CDR2 FQNEAQ (reference sequence). The length of the CDR3 is 14 residues. Trimming shortened V by 5 bases and J by 0 bases, and 10 bases separated the two germline ends. The CDR3: CASSGRTVNTEAFF. The CDR3 DNA reads as TGTGCCAGCAGCGGACGGACTGTGAACACTGAAGCTTTCTTT.

This clone was seen once. This chain uses TRBV27 with TRBJ1-1; D is perhaps TRBD1 (5 bases). Trimming removed 3 bases from V and 3 bases from J, with 11 bases in between. Per the germline V gene, CDR1 is MNHEY and CDR2 is SMNVEV (reference sequence). The CDR3 length is 14 residues. CDR3 in amino acids: CASSFWGGDTEAFF. The CDR3 DNA sequence: TGTGCCAGCAGTTTCTGGGGGGGGGACACTGAAGCTTTCTTT.

V gene TRBV3-1 (or the pseudogene TRBV3-2) combines with J gene TRBJ2-3; 14 bases agree with TRBD2. Germline CDR1 reads LGHDT; CDR2 reads YNNKEL (reference sequence). The CDR3 totals 15 residues. V lost 8 bases, J lost 5 bases, and 6 bases stayed unmatched. The CDR3, as DNA: TGTGCCAGCCGGGGACTAGCGGGAGCTGAAGATACGCAGTATTTT. Translating it yields CASRGLAGAEDTQYF.

V gene TRBV11-2 combines with J gene TRBJ2-7; 12 nucleotides line up with TRBD1. With 1 base clipped from V and 0 bases from J, the junction kept 4 bases outside the gene matches. CDR1 is SGHAT, CDR2 FQNNGV, per germline. The CDR3 length is 17 residues. This CDR3 is CASSLVGTGGLSYEQYF. The CDR3 DNA is TGTGCCAGCAGCTTAGTTGGGACAGGGGGCCTCTCCTACGAGCAGTACTTC.

The chain carries TRBV19 and TRBJ1-6; 11 bases are shared with TRBD1. This CDR3 has 18 amino acids. J lost 9 bases, V lost 5 bases, and 15 bases had no gene match. Per the germline V gene, CDR1 is LNHDA and CDR2 is SQIVND (reference sequence). The CDR3 bases are TGTGCCAGTAGTCTAAACCCCGGGACAGGGGGTAGTGTTTCACCCCTCCACTTT. As protein: CASSLNPGTGGSVSPLHF. The full variable domain, rest sourced from reference TRBV19 and TRBJ1-6, is DGGITQSPKYLFRKEGQNVTLSCEQNLNHDAMYWYRQDPGQGLRLIYYSQIVNDFQKGDIAEGYSVSREKKESFPLTVTSAQKNPTAFYLCASSLNPGTGGSVSPLHFGNGTRLTVT.